The 9 T cell receptor beta chains below come from one sample, sequenced in a study of cytomegalovirus exposure and HLA in healthy donors. The primer mix had 60 Vbeta and 13 Jbeta primers. Here immunoSEQ multiplex PCR was the method, and the copy in TCRdb shows in-frame clones only, minus some. Here the sample spans around 140,000 clones, 70% to 75% being singletons. Source material: PBMCs. The receptors derive from a male donor in good health and CMV-seronegative.

The CDR3 sequence is CASRSRLGEQFF. In DNA, the CDR3 is TGTGCCAGCAGGTCCCGACTAGGCGAGCAGTTCTTC. The J gene is TRBJ2-1, the V gene TRBV28; tentative D call: TRBD2 (6 bases). The germline V gene encodes CDR1 MDHEN and CDR2 SYDVKM. This CDR3 contains 12 residues. Trimming stripped 6 bases from V and 10 bases from J, with 13 bases between.

The rearrangement links TRBV7-8 to TRBJ2-3; the match to TRBD2 covers 13 bases. Germline values: CDR1 SGHVS, CDR2 FQNEAQ. After removal of 1 base from V and 4 bases from J, the junction contained 8 bases not matched to a gene. This CDR3 has 18 amino acids. CDR3 nucleotides: TGTGCCAGCAGCTTAGGGGGGTTGACTAGCGGGGGGTCAGATACGCAGTATTTT. It encodes CASSLGGLTSGGSDTQYF. Complete variable domain (other parts from reference TRBV7-8 and TRBJ2-3): GAGVSQSPRYKVAKRGQDVALRCDPISGHVSLFWYQQALGQGPEFLTYFQNEAQLDKSGLPSDRFFAERPEGSVSTLKIQRTQQEDSAVYLCASSLGGLTSGGSDTQYFGPGTRLTVL.

This clone was counted between two and nine times. This rearrangement joins TRBV7-8 to TRBJ1-2; 8 bases fit TRBD1. V lost 6 bases to trimming and J lost 1 base; unmatched junction nucleotides: 7. The CDR3 is 15 residues long. CDR1 and CDR2 from the germline V gene are SGHVS and FQNEAQ. The CDR3: CASSHNRGNNYGYTF. CDR3 nucleotides: TGTGCCAGCAGTCACAACAGGGGGAATAACTATGGCTACACCTTC.

J is TRBJ2-2 and V is TRBV11-1, with TRBD2 matching over 15 bases. The CDR3 is 19 residues long. Germline lookup yields CDR1 SGHAT and CDR2 FQDESV (reference sequence). After removal of 4 bases from V and 1 base from J, the junction contained 7 bases not matched to a gene. CDR3 sequence: CASSSPGLAGGENTGELFF. CDR3 coding DNA: TGTGCCAGCAGCTCCCCTGGACTAGCGGGAGGGGAGAACACCGGGGAGCTGTTTTTT.

A single count supports this clone. This chain uses TRBV19 with TRBJ2-7; perhaps TRBD1 as D (6 bases). There are 14 residues in the CDR3. V was clipped by 2 bases and J by 3 bases, with 11 bases between them. Germline lookup yields CDR1 LNHDA and CDR2 SQIVND (reference sequence). CDR3 sequence reads: CASSIQGRLYEQYF. The CDR3 DNA reads TGTGCCAGTAGTATACAGGGGCGTCTCTACGAGCAGTACTTC. Complete variable domain (other parts from reference TRBV19 and TRBJ2-7): DGGITQSPKYLFRKEGQNVTLSCEQNLNHDAMYWYRQDPGQGLRLIYYSQIVNDFQKGDIAEGYSVSREKKESFPLTVTSAQKNPTAFYLCASSIQGRLYEQYFGPGTRLTVT.

This clone has more than one count but fewer than ten. This same CDR3 is encoded by further DNA sequences in the sample. The chain links TRBV18 to TRBJ2-7, with unresolved D. The CDR3 is made up of 12 amino acids. CDR1 is KGHSH and CDR2 is LQKENI in the germline V gene. V lost 3 bases and J 4 bases, leaving 7 bases between the germline ends. The CDR3 coding sequence is TGTGCCAGCTCACCGGGCCTTTACGAGCAGTACTTC. Residues: CASSPGLYEQYF.

This clone was recorded only once. The chain links TRBV7-2 to TRBJ2-5; 7 bases are shared with TRBD1. Germline values: CDR1 SGHTA, CDR2 FQGNSA. The length of the CDR3 is 15 residues. Trimming removed 3 bases from V and 1 base from J; junction bases left unmatched: 5. The CDR3 loop reads CASSFYTGAQETQYF. The DNA of the CDR3 is TGTGCCAGCAGCTTCTACACAGGGGCCCAAGAGACCCAGTACTTC.

The chain combines TRBV6-5 with TRBJ2-5; TRBD1 matches at 7 bases. The trim removed 6 bases at V and 5 bases at J, leaving 9 bases unmatched. The CDR3 contains 14 residues. The germline CDR1 and CDR2 sequences are MNHEY and SVGAGI. As DNA, the CDR3 is TGTGCCAGCAGACCGACAGGGTTAAGCGAGACCCAGTACTTC. Translated: CASRPTGLSETQYF.

The chain uses TRBV6-5 and TRBJ2-7; 8 bases map to TRBD2. This CDR3 comprises 16 residues. Germline V lookup: CDR1 MNHEY, CDR2 SVGAGI. The junction had 11 bases not matched to a gene; V was cut back by 4 bases and J by 3 bases. The CDR3 reads CASSSSLAGKVYEQYF. CDR3 nucleotide sequence: TGTGCCAGCAGTTCTTCCTTAGCGGGAAAGGTCTACGAGCAGTACTTC.